This TCR beta chain is drawn from a study of blood T cells in healthy people across ages. Trimming took 3 bases from V and 4 from J, leaving 13 bases between them. Per the germline V gene, CDR1 is ENHRY and CDR2 is SYGVKD. This CDR3 has 14 amino acids. Only one count was recorded for this clonotype. For the second PCR, which ran for roughly 7 to 11 cycles, a sample-barcoded 5' primer and a J-beta primer mix were used. TCRdb passed the 5' RACE reads through MiXCR, listing each CDR3 protein once. The table has 1,300,000 or so distinct CDR3 sequences, around 59% seen once. This sequence was found in a man aged 18-30 years in good health. Sequences were obtained from blood. This rearrangement joins TRBV10-3 to TRBJ2-7; no clear D. CDR3 protein: CAISELLRAYEQYF. CDR3 DNA: TGTGCCATCAGTGAATTATTGCGTGCGTACGAGCAGTACTTC.